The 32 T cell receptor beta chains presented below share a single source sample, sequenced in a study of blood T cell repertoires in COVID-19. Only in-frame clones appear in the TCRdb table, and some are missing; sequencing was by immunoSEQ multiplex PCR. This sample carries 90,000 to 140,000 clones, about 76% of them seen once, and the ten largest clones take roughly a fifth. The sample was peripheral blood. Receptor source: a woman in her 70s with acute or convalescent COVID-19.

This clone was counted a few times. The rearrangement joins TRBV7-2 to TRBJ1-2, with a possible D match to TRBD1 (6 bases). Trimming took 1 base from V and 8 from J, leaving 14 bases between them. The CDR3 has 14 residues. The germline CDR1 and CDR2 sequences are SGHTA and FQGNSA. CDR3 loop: CASSLGDNRGGYTF. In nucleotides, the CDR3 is TGTGCCAGCAGCTTAGGGGACAATCGCGGGGGCTACACCTTC.

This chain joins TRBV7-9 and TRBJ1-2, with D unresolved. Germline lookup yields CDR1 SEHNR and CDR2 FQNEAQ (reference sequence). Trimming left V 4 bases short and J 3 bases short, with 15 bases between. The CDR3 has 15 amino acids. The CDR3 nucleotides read TGTGCCAGCAGCTCCGTCACTTTACCCCACTATGGCTACACCTTC. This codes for CASSSVTLPHYGYTF. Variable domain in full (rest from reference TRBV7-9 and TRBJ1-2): DTGVSQNPRHKITKRGQNVTFRCDPISEHNRLYWYRQTLGQGPEFLTYFQNEAQLEKSRLLSDRFSAERPKGSFSTLEIQRTEQGDSAMYLCASSSVTLPHYGYTFGSGTRLTVV.

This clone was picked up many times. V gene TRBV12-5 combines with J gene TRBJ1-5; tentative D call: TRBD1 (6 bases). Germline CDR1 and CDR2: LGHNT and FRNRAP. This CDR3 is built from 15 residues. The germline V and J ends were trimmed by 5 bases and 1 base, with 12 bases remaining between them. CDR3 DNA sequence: TGTGCTAGTGGTAACTACAGGGCGAGCAATCAGCCCCAGCATTTT. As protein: CASGNYRASNQPQHF.

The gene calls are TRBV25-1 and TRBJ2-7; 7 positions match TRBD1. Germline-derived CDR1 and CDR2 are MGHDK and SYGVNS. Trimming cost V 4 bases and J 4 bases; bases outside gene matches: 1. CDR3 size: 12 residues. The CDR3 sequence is CASSGDRYEQYF. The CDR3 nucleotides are TGTGCCAGCAGTGGGGACAGATACGAGCAGTACTTC.

In nucleotides, the CDR3 is TGCGCCAGTCAACCGGGAGCACCTCCAGAGACCCAGTACTTC. Encoded protein: CASQPGAPPETQYF. The rearrangement uses TRBV5-1 and TRBJ2-5; D perhaps matches TRBD2 (6 bases). V was pared by 8 bases and J by 4 bases, with 18 bases between. CDR3 length equals 14 residues. Germline V gene sequence: CDR1 SGHRS, CDR2 YFSETQ.

The CDR3 nucleotides are TGTGCCAGCCTGCCGCGGTCGGGGAGCACTGAAGCTTTCTTT. Protein product: CASLPRSGSTEAFF. V gene TRBV18 combines with J gene TRBJ1-1; D remains ambiguous. Germline V CDR1 and CDR2: KGHSH, LQKENI. The germline V and J ends were trimmed by 8 bases and 4 bases, with 17 bases remaining between them. The CDR3 sequence is 14 residues long.

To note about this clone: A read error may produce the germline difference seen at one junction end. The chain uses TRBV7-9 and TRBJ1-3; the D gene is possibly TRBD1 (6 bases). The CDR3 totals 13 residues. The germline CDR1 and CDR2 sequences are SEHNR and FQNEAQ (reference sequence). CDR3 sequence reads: CAGRTASGNTIYF. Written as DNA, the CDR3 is TGTGCCGGCAGGACAGCCTCTGGAAACACCATATATTTT.

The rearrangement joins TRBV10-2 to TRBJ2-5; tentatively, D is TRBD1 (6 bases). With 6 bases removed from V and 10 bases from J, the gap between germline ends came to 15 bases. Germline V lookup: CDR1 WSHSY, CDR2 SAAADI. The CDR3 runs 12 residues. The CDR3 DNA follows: TGCGCCAGCAGCACAACATCAGGGGTCCAGTACTTC. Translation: CASSTTSGVQYF.

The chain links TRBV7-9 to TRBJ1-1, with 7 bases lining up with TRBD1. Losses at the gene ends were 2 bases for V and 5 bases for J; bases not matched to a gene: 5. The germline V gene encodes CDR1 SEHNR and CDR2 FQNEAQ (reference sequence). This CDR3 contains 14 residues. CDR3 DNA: TGTGCCAGCAGCTTATCCGACAGGGTAACTGAAGCTTTCTTT. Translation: CASSLSDRVTEAFF.

The CDR3 DNA reads as TGTGCCAGCAGCTTAGGGCGGGAGACTGAAGCTTTCTTT. Residues: CASSLGRETEAFF. This chain connects TRBV7-2 to TRBJ1-1, with no clear D. The germline V and J ends were trimmed by 1 base and 5 bases, with 8 bases remaining between them. Per germline, CDR1 SGHTA and CDR2 FQGNSA. This CDR3 contains 13 residues. Full variable domain (missing parts from reference TRBV7-2 and TRBJ1-1): GAGVSQSPSNKVTEKGKDVELRCDPISGHTALYWYRQSLGQGLEFLIYFQGNSAPDKSGLPSDRFSAERTGGSVSTLTIQRTQQEDSAVYLCASSLGRETEAFFGQGTRLTVV.

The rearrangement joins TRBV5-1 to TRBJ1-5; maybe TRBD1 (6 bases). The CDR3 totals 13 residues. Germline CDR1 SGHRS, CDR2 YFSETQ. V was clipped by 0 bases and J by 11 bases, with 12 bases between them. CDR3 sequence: CASSLDRAGAQHF. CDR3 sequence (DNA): TGCGCCAGCAGCTTGGACAGGGCGGGGGCCCAGCATTTT.

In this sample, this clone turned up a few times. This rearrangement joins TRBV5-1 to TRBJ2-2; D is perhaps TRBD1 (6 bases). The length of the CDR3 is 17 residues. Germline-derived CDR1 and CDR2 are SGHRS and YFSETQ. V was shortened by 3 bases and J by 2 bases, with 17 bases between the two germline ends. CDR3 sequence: CASSSFSRGSNTGELFF. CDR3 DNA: TGCGCCAGCAGCTCCTTCTCAAGGGGGTCAAACACCGGGGAGCTGTTTTTT.

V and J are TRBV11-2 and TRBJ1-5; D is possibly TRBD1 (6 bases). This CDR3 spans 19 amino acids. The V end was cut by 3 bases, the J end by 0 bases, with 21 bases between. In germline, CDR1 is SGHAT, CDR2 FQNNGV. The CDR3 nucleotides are TGTGCCAGCAGCTTTCATTGGACAGTTACCCCTCATAGCAATCAGCCCCAGCATTTT. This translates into CASSFHWTVTPHSNQPQHF.

In DNA form, the CDR3 reads TGCGCCAGCAGTCCCGGGACAGGGGTTGGAAACACCATATATTTT. This translates into CASSPGTGVGNTIYF. V gene TRBV4-1 combines with J gene TRBJ1-3; 10 positions agree with TRBD1. The CDR3 sequence is 15 residues long. Germline V gene lookup returns CDR1 MGHRA and CDR2 YSYEKL. The J segment lost 3 bases and the V segment lost 6 bases, leaving 5 bases of the junction unmatched.

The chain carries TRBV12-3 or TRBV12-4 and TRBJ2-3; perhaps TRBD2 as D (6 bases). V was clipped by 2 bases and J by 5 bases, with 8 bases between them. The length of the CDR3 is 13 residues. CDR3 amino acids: CASSLWRGDTQYF. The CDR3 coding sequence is TGTGCCAGCAGTTTATGGAGGGGAGATACGCAGTATTTT.

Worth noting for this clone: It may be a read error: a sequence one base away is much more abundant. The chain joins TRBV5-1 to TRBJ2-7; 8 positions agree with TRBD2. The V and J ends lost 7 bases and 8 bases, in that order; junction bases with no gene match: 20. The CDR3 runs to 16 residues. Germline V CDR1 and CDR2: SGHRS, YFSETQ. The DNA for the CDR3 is TGCGCCAGCTTGCGCCGTTGGGGGGGCCGGGGGGGGCAGCAGTACTTC. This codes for CASLRRWGGRGGQQYF.

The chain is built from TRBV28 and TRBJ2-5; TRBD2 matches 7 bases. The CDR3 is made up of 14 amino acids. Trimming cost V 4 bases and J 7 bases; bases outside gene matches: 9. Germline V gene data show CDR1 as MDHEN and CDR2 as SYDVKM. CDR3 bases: TGTGCCAGCAGTTACGGACTAGGGGAGGGGACCCAGTACTTC. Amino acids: CASSYGLGEGTQYF.

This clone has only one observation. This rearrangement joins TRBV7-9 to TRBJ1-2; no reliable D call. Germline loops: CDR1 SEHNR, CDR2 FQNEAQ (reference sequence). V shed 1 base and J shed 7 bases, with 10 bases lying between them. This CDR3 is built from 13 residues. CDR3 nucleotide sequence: TGTGCCAGCAGCTTAGTCGGTAGTTCTGGCTACACCTTC. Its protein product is CASSLVGSSGYTF.

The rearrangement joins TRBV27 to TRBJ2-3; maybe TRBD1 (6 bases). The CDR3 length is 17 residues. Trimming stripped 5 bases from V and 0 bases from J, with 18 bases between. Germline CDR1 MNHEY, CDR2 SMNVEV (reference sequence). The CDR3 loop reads CASSQGLITSSTDTQYF. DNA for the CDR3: TGTGCCAGCAGTCAGGGGCTCATCACATCTAGCACAGATACGCAGTATTTT.

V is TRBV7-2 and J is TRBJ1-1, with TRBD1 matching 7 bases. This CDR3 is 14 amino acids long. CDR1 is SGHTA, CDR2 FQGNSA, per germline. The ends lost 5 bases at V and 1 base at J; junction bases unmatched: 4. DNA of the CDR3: TGTGCCAGCAGCCCAGGGACAGCGAACACTGAAGCTTTCTTT. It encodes CASSPGTANTEAFF.

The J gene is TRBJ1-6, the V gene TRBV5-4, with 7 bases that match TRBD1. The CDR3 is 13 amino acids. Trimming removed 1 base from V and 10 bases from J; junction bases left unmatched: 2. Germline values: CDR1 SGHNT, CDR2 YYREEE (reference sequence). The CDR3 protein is CASSLTGASPLHF. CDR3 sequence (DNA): TGTGCCAGCAGCTTGACAGGGGCATCACCCCTCCACTTT.

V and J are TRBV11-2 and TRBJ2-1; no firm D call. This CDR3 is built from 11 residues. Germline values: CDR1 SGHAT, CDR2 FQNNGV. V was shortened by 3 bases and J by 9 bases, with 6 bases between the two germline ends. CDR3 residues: CASSLSIEQFF. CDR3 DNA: TGTGCCAGCAGCTTGAGCATTGAGCAGTTCTTC. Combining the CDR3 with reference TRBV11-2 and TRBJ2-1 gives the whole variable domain EAGVAQSPRYKIIEKRQSVAFWCNPISGHATLYWYQQILGQGPKLLIQFQNNGVVDDSQLPKDRFSAERLKGVDSTLKIQPAKLEDSAVYLCASSLSIEQFFGPGTRLTVL.

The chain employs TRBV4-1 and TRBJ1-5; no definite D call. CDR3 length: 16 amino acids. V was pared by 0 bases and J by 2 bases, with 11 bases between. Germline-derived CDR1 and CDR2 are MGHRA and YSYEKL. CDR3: CASSQDGGIGNQPQHF. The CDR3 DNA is TGCGCCAGCAGCCAAGATGGAGGTATCGGCAATCAGCCCCAGCATTTT.

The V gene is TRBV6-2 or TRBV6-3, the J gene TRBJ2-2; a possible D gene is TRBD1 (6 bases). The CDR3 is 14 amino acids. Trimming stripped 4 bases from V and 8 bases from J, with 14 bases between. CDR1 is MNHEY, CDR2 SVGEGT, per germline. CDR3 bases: TGTGCCAGCAGTTTAGGACAGCATCGAGGGGAGCTGTTTTTT. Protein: CASSLGQHRGELFF.

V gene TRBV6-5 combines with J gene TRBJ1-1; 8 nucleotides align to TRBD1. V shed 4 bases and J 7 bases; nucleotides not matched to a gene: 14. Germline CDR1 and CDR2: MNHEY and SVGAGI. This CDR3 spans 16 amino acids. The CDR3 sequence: CASSFTGTGPQGEAFF. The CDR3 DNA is TGTGCCAGCAGTTTCACCGGGACAGGTCCCCAAGGTGAAGCTTTCTTT.

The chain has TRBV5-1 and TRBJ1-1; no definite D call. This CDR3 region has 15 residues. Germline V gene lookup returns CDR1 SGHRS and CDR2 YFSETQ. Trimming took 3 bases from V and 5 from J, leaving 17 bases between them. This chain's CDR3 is CASSSQDMGRTEAFF. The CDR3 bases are TGCGCCAGCAGCTCCCAAGATATGGGGAGGACTGAAGCTTTCTTT.

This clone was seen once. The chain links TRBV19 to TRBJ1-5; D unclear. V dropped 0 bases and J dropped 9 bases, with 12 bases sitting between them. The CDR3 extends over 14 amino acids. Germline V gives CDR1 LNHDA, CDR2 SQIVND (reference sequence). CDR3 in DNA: TGTGCCAGTAGTATAGAAGGAGTAGTAAGGCCCCAGCATTTT. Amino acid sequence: CASSIEGVVRPQHF.

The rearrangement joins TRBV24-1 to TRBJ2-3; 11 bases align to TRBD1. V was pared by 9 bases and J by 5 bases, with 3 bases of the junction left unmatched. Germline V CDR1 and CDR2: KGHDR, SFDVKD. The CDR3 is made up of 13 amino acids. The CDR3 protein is CATAGQGEDTQYF. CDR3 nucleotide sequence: TGTGCCACCGCGGGACAGGGGGAAGATACGCAGTATTTT.

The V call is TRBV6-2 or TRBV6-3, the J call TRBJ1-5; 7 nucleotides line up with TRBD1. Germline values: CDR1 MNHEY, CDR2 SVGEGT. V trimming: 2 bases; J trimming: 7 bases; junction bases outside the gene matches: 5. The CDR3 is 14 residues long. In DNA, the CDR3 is TGTGCCAGCAGTTACGGGCAGGGGGTACAGCCCCAGCATTTT. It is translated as CASSYGQGVQPQHF.

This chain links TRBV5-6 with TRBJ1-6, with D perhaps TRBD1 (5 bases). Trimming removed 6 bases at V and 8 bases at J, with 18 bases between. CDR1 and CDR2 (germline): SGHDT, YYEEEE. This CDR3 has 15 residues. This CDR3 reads CASTRLVGVHSPLHF. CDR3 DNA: TGTGCCAGCACCCGTCTAGTAGGGGTTCATTCACCCCTCCACTTT.

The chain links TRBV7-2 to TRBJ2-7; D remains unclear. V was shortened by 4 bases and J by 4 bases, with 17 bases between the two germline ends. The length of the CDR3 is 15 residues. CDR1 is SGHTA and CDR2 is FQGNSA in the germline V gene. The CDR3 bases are TGTGCCAGCAGCTCTCCCCTAATAGTCGGGTACGAGCAGTACTTC. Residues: CASSSPLIVGYEQYF.

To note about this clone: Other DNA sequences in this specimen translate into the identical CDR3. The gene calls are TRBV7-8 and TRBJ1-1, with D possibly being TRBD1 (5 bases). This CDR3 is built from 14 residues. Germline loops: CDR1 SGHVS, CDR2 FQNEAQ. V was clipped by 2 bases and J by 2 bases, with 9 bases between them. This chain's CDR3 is CASSLRQGNTEAFF. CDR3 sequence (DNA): TGTGCCAGCAGCTTAAGGCAGGGTAACACTGAAGCTTTCTTT.